The 21 T cell receptor beta chains reported below all come from one sample, sequenced in a study of blood T cell repertoires in COVID-19. TCRdb's copy holds only in-frame clones and misses some; the assay was immunoSEQ multiplex PCR. The table lists about 42,000 clones, over 60% of them singletons. The sample taken for sequencing was peripheral blood. The receptors originated from a woman aged 65 to 85 with acute or convalescent COVID-19.

The chain is built from TRBV7-3 and TRBJ2-5, with D perhaps TRBD1 (6 bases). Germline V gives CDR1 SGHTA, CDR2 FQGTGA. Trimming took off 1 base at V and 7 bases at J, with 10 bases between the two ends. The CDR3 length is 13 residues. The CDR3 DNA is TGTGCCAGCAGCTTAAACGAAGGGGGGACCCAGTACTTC. It is translated as CASSLNEGGTQYF.

The genes are TRBV25-1 and TRBJ1-5; D is undetermined. The germline V gene encodes CDR1 MGHDK and CDR2 SYGVNS. V was clipped by 7 bases and J by 4 bases, with 14 bases between them. CDR3 length equals 14 residues. The chain's CDR3 is CASNGGVGNQPQHF. The DNA for the CDR3 is TGTGCCAGCAACGGCGGGGTAGGAAATCAGCCCCAGCATTTT.

The sample holds a few counts of this clone. This chain joins TRBV4-1 and TRBJ1-3; D gene uncertain. This CDR3 contains 15 residues. V was cut by 5 bases and J by 0 bases, with 11 bases left in between. Germline V lookup: CDR1 MGHRA, CDR2 YSYEKL. CDR3: CASSIREGSGNTIYF. CDR3 sequence (DNA): TGCGCCAGCAGCATTCGAGAGGGCTCTGGAAACACCATATATTTT.

CDR3 protein: CASGFGQFNSPLHF. CDR3 nucleotide sequence: TGTGCCAGCGGCTTCGGACAGTTTAATTCACCCCTCCACTTT. This chain links TRBV27 with TRBJ1-6, with a weak D call TRBD1 (6 bases). In germline, CDR1 is MNHEY, CDR2 SMNVEV (reference sequence). Trimming cost V 8 bases and J 6 bases, with 14 bases left between them. The CDR3 is made up of 14 amino acids.

The V call is TRBV28, the J call TRBJ2-2; 9 nucleotides match TRBD2. The CDR3 totals 19 residues. V was pared by 7 bases and J by 4 bases, with 19 bases of the junction left unmatched. Germline values: CDR1 MDHEN, CDR2 SYDVKM. CDR3 DNA: TGTGCCAGCATTTCTTTTGGAGGGGTAGCGGGAGTTGGCACCGGGGAGCTGTTTTTT. This codes for CASISFGGVAGVGTGELFF.

J is TRBJ1-1 and V is TRBV6-6, with TRBD1 identical over 7 bases. The CDR3 totals 13 residues. J gave up 3 bases and V 6 bases, and 4 bases lay outside the gene matches. Germline lookup yields CDR1 MNHNY and CDR2 SVGAGI (reference sequence). The CDR3 spells CASRPDRDTEAFF. As DNA, the CDR3 is TGTGCCAGCAGACCCGACAGGGACACTGAAGCTTTCTTT.

J is TRBJ1-2 and V is TRBV10-3; no reliable D call. The germline gives CDR1 ENHRY, CDR2 SYGVKD. The germline V and J ends were trimmed by 2 bases and 5 bases, with 6 bases remaining between them. The CDR3 loop spans 12 amino acids. CDR3 nucleotide sequence: TGTGCCATCAGTGAGGTAGTGTATGGCTACACCTTC. It translates to CAISEVVYGYTF.

This chain links TRBV2 with TRBJ1-4; the D gene is possibly TRBD1 (6 bases). V was trimmed by 2 bases and J by 4 bases, leaving 14 bases between them. The CDR3 has 16 amino acids. CDR1 is SNHLY, CDR2 FYNNEI, per germline. CDR3 DNA: TGTGCCAGCAGTGAATGGGGGACACTTGTTAATGAAAAACTGTTTTTT. Its translation: CASSEWGTLVNEKLFF.

The rearrangement links TRBV7-6 to TRBJ2-1; 13 bases fit TRBD2. The CDR3 is 16 amino acids. Germline lookup yields CDR1 SGHVS and CDR2 FNYEAQ. Losses at the gene ends were 4 bases for V and 10 bases for J; bases not matched to a gene: 10. As DNA, the CDR3 is TGTGCCAGCAGCTACACCCCGACTAGCGGGGGGCCGGAGCAGTTCTTC. This encodes CASSYTPTSGGPEQFF.

This clone was seen a few times. This CDR3 reads CASSLGQEQPQHF. The CDR3 DNA reads TGTGCCAGCAGTTTGGGACAGGAGCAGCCCCAGCATTTT. V is TRBV12-3 or TRBV12-4 and J is TRBJ1-5; the match to TRBD1 covers 8 bases. The V gene end was trimmed by 3 bases and the J gene end by 7 bases; junction bases not matched to a gene: 2. The length of the CDR3 is 13 residues.

The chain has TRBV28 and TRBJ2-3; 10 bases line up with TRBD2. The germline gives CDR1 MDHEN, CDR2 SYDVKM. The CDR3 is made up of 14 amino acids. Germline trimming cut 5 bases from V and 5 bases from J; bases unmatched to any gene: 4. As DNA, the CDR3 is TGTGCCAGCAGTAGCGGGGGGGCCAAAGATACGCAGTATTTT. Its translation: CASSSGGAKDTQYF.

The chain is built from TRBV28 and TRBJ1-1; 7 positions agree with TRBD1. Trimming took 4 bases from V and 5 from J; bases not matched to a gene: 13. Germline-derived CDR1 and CDR2 are MDHEN and SYDVKM. This CDR3 is 16 amino acids long. The CDR3 DNA follows: TGTGCCAGCAGTTCAATGGACCTAGGGGGCGCGACTGAAGCTTTCTTT. This gives the protein CASSSMDLGGATEAFF. Drawing the rest from reference TRBV28 and TRBJ1-1, the complete variable domain is DVKVTQSSRYLVKRTGEKVFLECVQDMDHENMFWYRQDPGLGLRLIYFSYDVKMKEKGDIPEGYSVSREKKERFSLILESASTNQTSMYLCASSSMDLGGATEAFFGQGTRLTVV.

In this sample, this clone turned up a few times. The chain uses TRBV2 and TRBJ1-2; D might be TRBD1 (6 bases). From germline, CDR1 is SNHLY and CDR2 FYNNEI. This CDR3 comprises 17 residues. The ends were cut back, 1 base at V and 4 bases at J, with 19 bases in the middle. This CDR3 reads CASSEEGGRGRPYGYTF. The CDR3 DNA sequence: TGTGCCAGCAGTGAAGAAGGAGGCAGGGGAAGGCCCTATGGCTACACCTTC.

The chain links TRBV10-3 to TRBJ1-6; 8 bases line up with TRBD1. CDR1 and CDR2 from the germline V gene are ENHRY and SYGVKD. This CDR3 has 15 residues. J was trimmed by 7 bases and V by 5 bases; bases with no gene match: 7. The CDR3 DNA reads as TGTGCCATCAGTTCACAGGGGGTGAGAAATTCACCCCTCCACTTT. Amino acid sequence: CAISSQGVRNSPLHF.

The V call is TRBV10-2, the J call TRBJ2-7; 9 bases fit TRBD1. This CDR3 spans 15 amino acids. Unmatched junction bases numbered 9, after V lost 2 bases and J lost 7 bases. Per germline, CDR1 WSHSY and CDR2 SAAADI. CDR3 loop: CASSEGTGTGTEQYF. Written as DNA, the CDR3 is TGCGCCAGCAGTGAGGGGACAGGGACCGGGACGGAGCAGTACTTC.

The genes are TRBV19 and TRBJ1-5, with a weak D call TRBD1 (5 bases). The length of the CDR3 is 15 residues. Germline-derived CDR1 and CDR2 are LNHDA and SQIVND (reference sequence). Trimming removed 0 bases from V and 3 bases from J, with 9 bases in between. CDR3 in amino acids: CASSIDRADNQPQHF. The CDR3 DNA is TGTGCCAGTAGTATAGACAGGGCCGACAATCAGCCCCAGCATTTT.

J is TRBJ2-7 and V is TRBV7-9; TRBD1 matches 7 bases. V lost 4 bases to trimming and J lost 6 bases; unmatched junction nucleotides: 6. The CDR3 is made up of 13 amino acids. Germline values: CDR1 SEHNR, CDR2 FQNEAQ (reference sequence). The CDR3 loop reads CASSSRDSGEQYF. The DNA of the CDR3 is TGTGCCAGCAGCTCCCGGGACAGTGGCGAGCAGTACTTC.

This clone was observed a single time. This rearrangement joins TRBV7-2 to TRBJ1-5; 7 bases map to TRBD1. The CDR3 has 15 residues. The germline V gene has CDR1 SGHTA and CDR2 FQGNSA. Trimming removed 6 bases from V and 5 bases from J; junction bases left unmatched: 10. CDR3: CASSSRTGGDQPQHF. CDR3 coding DNA: TGTGCCAGCAGTAGTCGGACAGGTGGGGATCAGCCCCAGCATTTT.

V is TRBV5-1 and J is TRBJ2-7; TRBD1 matches at 9 bases. Germline V gene lookup returns CDR1 SGHRS and CDR2 YFSETQ. J gave up 4 bases and V 1 base, and 3 bases lay outside the gene matches. The CDR3 totals 14 residues. CDR3 sequence reads: CASSLTGGRYEQYF. CDR3 bases: TGCGCCAGCAGCTTGACAGGGGGCAGGTACGAGCAGTACTTC.

This sequence joins TRBV28 and TRBJ1-5, with 8 bases that match TRBD1. This CDR3 region has 16 residues. Germline loops: CDR1 MDHEN, CDR2 SYDVKM. J gave up 2 bases and V 3 bases, and 6 bases lay outside the gene matches. This chain's CDR3 is CASSLGSQGGNQPQHF. DNA for the CDR3: TGTGCCAGCAGTTTGGGATCACAGGGGGGCAATCAGCCCCAGCATTTT.

The J gene is TRBJ1-4, the V gene TRBV2; 9 positions agree with TRBD1. CDR1 is SNHLY and CDR2 is FYNNEI in the germline V gene. This CDR3 spans 14 amino acids. Germline trimming cut 8 bases from V and 6 bases from J; bases unmatched to any gene: 7. CDR3 in DNA: TGTGCCAGCCGTCGGCGGACAGGGGATGAAAAACTGTTTTTT. Protein product: CASRRRTGDEKLFF.